This TCR beta chain was profiled in a study of blood T cell repertoires in COVID-19 (dated by TCRdb to 2018 to 2020). Background for the entire study: Collaborator samples came from the United States, Italy and Spain and covered acute and convalescent phases of COVID-19. The prospective study material was composed of cDNA or gDNA derived from T cells, B-cell-depleted T cells, or PBMCs. Subjects who had been exposed to COVID-19, were actively infected with it, or had recovered from it provided the deeply sampled blood TCRbeta repertoires that made up the dataset. A freely available public database, intended as a resource for researchers studying the immune response to SARS-CoV-2, is where the repertoires were released. The samples were drawn from the first 160 participants of the ongoing ImmuneRACE study and from 950 to 1,500 subjects provided by 6 global collaborators. A de-identified subject ID, COVID-19 status, age in years and sex were almost always included in the sample metadata. Where HLA class I and class II types were available, the types were taken from metadata supplied by the sample provider, not from assay-based typing. Points the paper makes about the study in general: The quantity of clinical and demographic metadata differed by source and by participant and was supplied without curation.

This clone was seen a few times. What this receptor recognizes is not known. Per-nucleotide qualities are absent, and no much larger clonotype sits a single base away. The CDR3 contains 13 residues, cysteine and phenylalanine counted. Only the CDR3 DNA is retained, 39 bases long and in frame from the first base. V loses 1 base of germline sequence and J loses 7 bases, and the interval between the two ends is 11 bases. Via the germline V gene, CDR1 is SQVTM and CDR2 ANQGSEA. Whole blood was collected in K2EDTA tubes by collaborating institutions according to the institutions' own protocols. Collaborator samples were shipped for TCRbeta analysis as frozen whole blood, isolated PBMCs, or DNA extracted from either sample type. TCRbeta CDR3 regions were amplified from genomic DNA by means of the immunoSEQ Assay, a bias-controlled multiplex PCR. The authors' pipeline ran thus. The number of nucleated cells in each sample was estimated from the amplification of reference gene primers within the assay. To quantify the absolute abundance of each unique TCRbeta CDR3 rearrangement, sequence reads were collapsed and filtered. For each sample, productive Simpson clonality was calculated by taking the square root of Simpson's diversity index across productive rearrangements. TCRdb provides this immuneACCESS table in a form limited to in-frame rearrangements. Some clones are lacking; in checked studies, under half of them reflect an unresolved V gene, and why the rest are absent is not known. V, J and clone size are taken as reported in that table, and D and trimming were inferred from the DNA itself. Recorded for this sample are some 31,000 clones; around 90% of them occurred a single time. The leading ten clones occupy approximately 1% of the sample.

The clonotype originates from a man in his 70s with active or convalescent COVID-19. Sequenced: peripheral blood. The V and J segments used are TRBV29-1 and TRBJ1-5, with an unclear D gene assignment. This receptor carries the CDR3 CSVEGEIGQPQHF. The nucleotides are TGCAGCGTTGAAGGGGAGATCGGACAGCCCCAGCATTTT. The reference TRBV29-1 and TRBJ1-5 proteins fill in what lies around the CDR3, so the full variable domain reads SAVISQKPSRDICQRGTSLTIQCQVDSQVTMMFWYRQQPGQSLTLIATANQGSEATYESGFVIDKFPISRPNLTFSTLTVSNMSPEDSSIYLCSVEGEIGQPQHFGDGTRLSIL.